The 29 T cell receptor beta chains listed next were all sequenced from one sample in a study. Each CDR3 protein gets one entry after TCRdb re-called the 5' RACE reads with MiXCR. Of some 60,000 distinct CDR3 sequences detected, under 35% appear once; the ten largest clones hold about 2.3%. Source material: tumor-infiltrating naive CD4+ T cells sorted from the breast tumor. The sample's subset: naive CD4+ T cells, CD4+CD45RA+CD25-. The receptors come from a female donor with breast cancer.

This chain links TRBV7-8 with TRBJ2-7; D could derive from TRBD1 or TRBD2 (5 bases each). The germline CDR1 and CDR2 sequences are SGHVS and FQNEAQ. V lost 2 bases and J 0 bases, leaving 17 bases between the germline ends. CDR3 length equals 17 residues. CDR3 protein: CASSLRGVGDLSYEQYF. CDR3 coding DNA: TGTGCCAGCAGCTTAAGGGGCGTCGGGGATCTCTCCTACGAGCAGTACTTC.

This clonotype showed up many times. The chain's CDR3 is CSAPAPYEQYF. DNA for the CDR3: TGCAGTGCTCCCGCCCCCTACGAGCAGTACTTC. This chain links TRBV20-1 with TRBJ2-7; D ambiguous. This CDR3 has 11 amino acids. Germline assignment: CDR1 DFQATT and CDR2 SNEGSKA (reference sequence). V lost 5 bases to trimming and J lost 2 bases, with 7 bases between them.

In this sample, this clonotype is medium-sized. The rearrangement uses TRBV4-3 and TRBJ1-1; D unresolved. The CDR3 length is 15 residues. Germline V gene data show CDR1 as LGHNA and CDR2 as YSLEER. Trimming cost V 0 bases and J 5 bases, with 13 bases left between them. The DNA for the CDR3 is TGCGCCAGCAGCCAAGATGGCTTCCTGCGGACTGAAGCTTTCTTT. This encodes CASSQDGFLRTEAFF.

Only one count was recorded for this clonotype. The genes are TRBV6-5 and TRBJ1-1; D is undetermined. The CDR3 loop spans 13 amino acids. The germline gives CDR1 MNHEY, CDR2 SVGAGI. The germline V and J ends were trimmed by 8 bases and 5 bases, with 15 bases remaining between them. The CDR3 DNA reads TGTGCCAGCCGGACGGGGAGAATAACTGAAGCTTTCTTT. This gives the protein CASRTGRITEAFF.

The chain couples TRBV12-3 or TRBV12-4 to TRBJ1-5; 8 bases fit TRBD1. V trimming: 7 bases; J trimming: 1 base; junction bases outside the gene matches: 9. The CDR3 spans 16 residues. The CDR3 region is CASTGAGGGSNQPQHF. CDR3 DNA: TGTGCCAGCACCGGGGCAGGGGGCGGGAGCAATCAGCCCCAGCATTTT.

There are a few counts of this clonotype. This chain links TRBV29-1 with TRBJ2-7; a weak D match, TRBD2 (5 bases). The ends were cut back, 7 bases at V and 0 bases at J, with 13 bases in the middle. This CDR3 is 13 amino acids long. Per the germline V gene, CDR1 is SQVTM and CDR2 is ANQGSEA. The chain's CDR3 is CSAEGPFSYEQYF. The CDR3 DNA reads TGCAGCGCCGAGGGTCCCTTCTCCTACGAGCAGTACTTC.

CDR3 nucleotides: TGTGCCAGCAGCATTAGCGGGAGGGCCACGGATGAGCAGTTCTTC. The encoded protein is CASSISGRATDEQFF. The chain has TRBV7-3 and TRBJ2-1; 11 nucleotides line up with TRBD2. The CDR3 consists of 15 residues. Trimming cost V 5 bases and J 8 bases; bases outside gene matches: 8. The V gene's germline CDR1 is SGHTA and CDR2 FQGTGA.

This clonotype came up many times. This chain joins TRBV6-5 and TRBJ2-7; D might be TRBD1 (7 bases). V lost 8 bases and J 1 base, leaving 12 bases between the germline ends. Germline CDR1 MNHEY, CDR2 SVGAGI. CDR3 length: 13 amino acids. The CDR3 here is CASQTGTSYEQYF. The CDR3, as DNA: TGTGCCAGCCAGACAGGGACTTCCTACGAGCAGTACTTC.

The rearrangement links TRBV4-2 to TRBJ2-1; 7 bases line up with TRBD2. Germline-derived CDR1 and CDR2 are LGHNA and YNFKEQ. The CDR3 runs 16 residues. V shed 0 bases, J shed 7 bases, and the junction held 9 bases outside the gene matches. The CDR3 here is CASSQDLAGARNEQFF. The DNA for the CDR3 is TGTGCCAGCAGCCAAGATTTGGCGGGAGCACGTAATGAGCAGTTCTTC.

On this clonotype itself: At one end, the junction sequence differs from germline, possibly due to a read error. The chain is built from TRBV10-3 and TRBJ2-3, with 7 bases that match TRBD2. CDR3 length: 15 residues. Germline assignment: CDR1 ENHRY and CDR2 SYGVKD. Here the CDR3 reads CAVSPAGPSTDTQYF. DNA of the CDR3: TGTGCCGTCAGCCCAGCGGGGCCGAGCACAGATACGCAGTATTTT.

The chain joins TRBV4-2 to TRBJ2-1; 9 positions agree with TRBD2. Trimming at V came to 0 bases and at J to 7 bases, leaving 7 bases not matched to a gene. CDR1 LGHNA and CDR2 YNFKEQ come from the germline V gene. The CDR3 runs to 16 residues. This chain's CDR3 is CASSQEFSGSGNEQFF. In nucleotides, the CDR3 is TGTGCCAGCAGCCAAGAATTTAGCGGGAGTGGAAATGAGCAGTTCTTC.

This clonotype came up many times. The chain joins TRBV12-3 or TRBV12-4 to TRBJ2-1, with no clear D. Trimming shortened V by 3 bases and J by 8 bases, and 11 bases separated the two germline ends. The CDR3 sequence is 13 residues long. CDR3 sequence (DNA): TGTGCCAGCAGTTTGTCCATTCTACATGAGCAGTTCTTC. Its translation: CASSLSILHEQFF.

The CDR3 sequence: CASSLWGYGSQPQHF. The CDR3 DNA reads as TGTGCCAGCAGTTTATGGGGGTATGGATCTCAGCCCCAGCATTTT. This chain connects TRBV27 to TRBJ1-5; weak D call: TRBD1 (5 bases). Germline V gives CDR1 MNHEY, CDR2 SMNVEV (reference sequence). Trimming shortened V by 1 base and J by 6 bases, and 13 bases separated the two germline ends. This CDR3 is built from 15 residues.

In its sample, this clonotype was seen a few times. This chain links TRBV7-3 with TRBJ2-3; D may be TRBD1 (8 bases). V gave up 8 bases and J gave up 0 bases, with 12 bases separating them. The CDR3 is 14 amino acids. Germline CDR1 reads SGHTA; CDR2 reads FQGTGA. CDR3 DNA: TGTGCCAGCCACAGGGGGGGCAGCACAGATACGCAGTATTTT. As protein: CASHRGGSTDTQYF.

This clonotype has ten or more counts. The chain links TRBV4-2 to TRBJ2-1; D remains ambiguous. Germline lookup yields CDR1 LGHNA and CDR2 YNFKEQ. Trimming removed 0 bases from V and 5 bases from J, with 8 bases in between. The CDR3 is made up of 14 amino acids. This CDR3 reads CASSQDGPDNEQFF. CDR3 bases: TGTGCCAGCAGCCAAGACGGACCCGACAATGAGCAGTTCTTC.

This chain uses TRBV27 with TRBJ1-1; the D is unclear. Trimming pared 3 bases from V and 3 bases from J, leaving 8 bases between. From germline, CDR1 is MNHEY and CDR2 SMNVEV (reference sequence). This CDR3 comprises 13 residues. The CDR3 loop reads CASSLVRDTEAFF. The CDR3 nucleotides read TGTGCCAGCAGTTTGGTGCGGGACACTGAAGCTTTCTTT.

This clonotype was recorded many times. The genes are TRBV7-9 and TRBJ2-5; TRBD1 agrees at 7 bases. Germline V gives CDR1 SEHNR, CDR2 FQNEAQ (reference sequence). The length of the CDR3 is 13 residues. Trimming cost V 6 bases and J 5 bases; bases outside gene matches: 6. The CDR3 loop is CASRDRVEETQYF. CDR3 DNA: TGTGCCAGCAGAGACAGGGTAGAGGAGACCCAGTACTTC.

This chain joins TRBV9 and TRBJ1-1; TRBD1 is a possible D gene (5 bases). The CDR3 runs to 15 residues. Looked up from germline, CDR1 is SGDLS and CDR2 is YYNGEE. Trimming shortened V by 4 bases and J by 4 bases, and 17 bases separated the two germline ends. The CDR3 region is CASSKTQQVGTEAFF. The CDR3, as DNA: TGTGCCAGCAGCAAAACCCAACAGGTGGGCACTGAAGCTTTCTTT.

This clonotype has a handful of counts. The chain joins TRBV12-3 or TRBV12-4 to TRBJ1-2; no firm D call. Trimming took off 3 bases at V and 7 bases at J, with 9 bases between the two ends. The CDR3 runs 12 residues. The CDR3 DNA is TGTGCCAGCAGTTTCCGGGGAAGTGGCTACACCTTC. It codes for CASSFRGSGYTF.

A word on this clonotype: Just one base apart from a much larger clone, this may be a read error. The V and J genes are TRBV6-2 or TRBV6-3 and TRBJ2-1; D is possibly TRBD1 (5 bases). CDR1 is MNHEY and CDR2 is SVGEGT in the germline V gene. Trimming stripped 5 bases from V and 8 bases from J, with 10 bases between. The CDR3 is 12 amino acids. The CDR3 DNA sequence: TGTGCCAGCAGTCGGACAAGGGATGAGCAGTTCTTC. Its protein is CASSRTRDEQFF.

J is TRBJ1-4 and V is TRBV5-1; D may be TRBD1 (5 bases). The germline V gene encodes CDR1 SGHRS and CDR2 YFSETQ. The CDR3 runs 15 residues. Trimming removed 5 bases at V and 8 bases at J, with 19 bases between. The CDR3 DNA reads as TGCGCCAGCAGTTACGTCGGGACGTCGGAGGAAAAACTGTTTTTT. This gives the protein CASSYVGTSEEKLFF.

There are a few counts of this clonotype. V is TRBV6-1 and J is TRBJ1-2; D is perhaps TRBD1 (6 bases). The CDR3 covers 13 residues. V was cut by 1 base and J by 8 bases, with 11 bases left in between. Germline V gene sequence: CDR1 MNHNS, CDR2 SASEGT. The CDR3 region is CASSEVVRGGYTF. DNA of the CDR3: TGTGCCAGCAGTGAAGTCGTAAGGGGGGGCTACACCTTC.

Only a few counts were recorded for this clonotype. The V gene is TRBV10-1, the J gene TRBJ1-1; the D is unclear. Trimming took 5 bases from V and 0 from J, leaving 7 bases between them. CDR1 is WNHNN, CDR2 SYGVQD, per germline (reference sequence). The CDR3 covers 13 residues. As DNA, the CDR3 is TGCGCCAGCAGTCCACAGATGAACACTGAAGCTTTCTTT. Translation: CASSPQMNTEAFF.

The sample holds a few counts of this clonotype. A read error may explain this, as a much larger clone is one base away. J is TRBJ2-1 and V is TRBV5-1; D may match TRBD1 or TRBD2 (7 bases each). In germline, CDR1 is SGHRS, CDR2 YFSETQ. This CDR3 has 16 amino acids. The CDR3 DNA sequence: TGCGCCAGCGGCTTGAGCACAGGGGCGGGGGTAGGCGAGCAGTTCTTC. Protein: CASGLSTGAGVGEQFF.

This clonotype was counted between two and nine times. The V call is TRBV11-3, the J call TRBJ2-1; D not resolved. Germline CDR1 SGHNT, CDR2 YENEEA. There are 13 residues in the CDR3. V was cut by 5 bases and J by 9 bases, with 14 bases left in between. The DNA of the CDR3 is TGTGCCAGCAGCCGAACCTCGGCTGGTGAGCAGTTCTTC. The encoded protein is CASSRTSAGEQFF. The full variable domain, in which reference TRBV11-3 and TRBJ2-1 provide the parts outside the CDR3, is EAGVVQSPRYKIIEKKQPVAFWCNPISGHNTLYWYLQNLGQGPELLIRYENEEAVDDSQLPKDRFSAERLKGVDSTLKIQPAELGDSAVYLCASSRTSAGEQFFGPGTRLTVL.

The J gene is TRBJ2-5, the V gene TRBV3-1, with D possibly matching TRBD1 (6 bases). Germline V CDR1 and CDR2: LGHDT, YNNKEL (reference sequence). The CDR3 is 13 amino acids. V lost 8 bases to trimming and J lost 5 bases, with 15 bases between them. The CDR3, as DNA: TGTGCCAGCTGGCAGGGGCGCGGGGAGACCCAGTACTTC. This codes for CASWQGRGETQYF.

The table lists this clonotype with a few counts. The chain joins TRBV4-1 to TRBJ2-5; no clear D. Germline V lookup: CDR1 MGHRA, CDR2 YSYEKL. The CDR3 length is 16 residues. V lost 0 bases to trimming and J lost 5 bases, with 16 bases between them. The CDR3 nucleotides are TGCGCCAGCAGCCAAGATCTTTCTCGGGCGCGCGAGACCCAGTACTTC. Its translation: CASSQDLSRARETQYF.

This clonotype was seen a few times. This CDR3 is CASSLVGNTIYF. CDR3 nucleotide sequence: TGTGCCAGCAGTTTGGTAGGAAACACCATATATTTT. V usage is TRBV6-6 and J usage is TRBJ1-3; D is unresolved. The CDR3 runs 12 residues. V was trimmed by 4 bases and J by 4 bases, leaving 5 bases between them. Germline values: CDR1 MNHNY, CDR2 SVGAGI (reference sequence).

This sequence joins TRBV5-1 and TRBJ1-6; 8 nucleotides align to TRBD1. From germline, CDR1 is SGHRS and CDR2 YFSETQ. The CDR3 is 14 amino acids. The trim removed 2 bases at V and 8 bases at J, leaving 3 bases unmatched. The CDR3 nucleotides read TGCGCCAGCAGCTTTCAGGACAGGGATTCACCCCTCCACTTT. Translation: CASSFQDRDSPLHF.